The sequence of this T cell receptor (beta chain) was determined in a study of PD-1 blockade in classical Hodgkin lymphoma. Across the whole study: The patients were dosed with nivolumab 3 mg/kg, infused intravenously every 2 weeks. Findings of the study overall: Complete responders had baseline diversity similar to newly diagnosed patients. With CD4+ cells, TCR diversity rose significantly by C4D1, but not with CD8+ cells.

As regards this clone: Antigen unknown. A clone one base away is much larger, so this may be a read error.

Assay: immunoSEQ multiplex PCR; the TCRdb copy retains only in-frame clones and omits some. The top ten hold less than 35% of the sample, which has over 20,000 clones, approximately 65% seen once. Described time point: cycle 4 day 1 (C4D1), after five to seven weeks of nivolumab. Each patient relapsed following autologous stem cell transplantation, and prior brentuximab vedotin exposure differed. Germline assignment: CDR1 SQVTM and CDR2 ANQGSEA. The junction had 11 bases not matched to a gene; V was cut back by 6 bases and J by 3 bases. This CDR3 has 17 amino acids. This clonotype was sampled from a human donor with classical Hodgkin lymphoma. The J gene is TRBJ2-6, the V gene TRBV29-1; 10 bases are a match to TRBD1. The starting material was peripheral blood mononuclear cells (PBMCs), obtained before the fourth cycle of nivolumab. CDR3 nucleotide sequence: TGCAGCGTGGCGGGGGACAGGGGTCTGGGTGGGGCCAACGTCCTGACTTTC. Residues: CSVAGDRGLGGANVLTF. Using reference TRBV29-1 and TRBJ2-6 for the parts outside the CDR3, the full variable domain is SAVISQKPSRDICQRGTSLTIQCQVDSQVTMMFWYRQQPGQSLTLIATANQGSEATYESGFVIDKFPISRPNLTFSTLTVSNMSPEDSSIYLCSVAGDRGLGGANVLTFGAGSRLTVL.